This T cell receptor beta chain was identified in a study of cytomegalovirus exposure and HLA in healthy donors. Study-wide findings and caveats: Reports described diagnosis of cytomegalovirus status by the classifier as highly specific and sensitive.

V lost 1 base and J lost 4; bases outside the gene matches: 3. This CDR3 spans 15 amino acids. Comments on this clone: Antigen unknown.

Clones were read by immunoSEQ multiplex PCR, and TCRdb kept only the in-frame ones, dropping some. The data contain over 150,000 clones, 75% to 90% of them seen just once; the ten biggest clones take up around 24%. The sequenced sample was PBMCs. The V gene is TRBV5-3, the J gene TRBJ2-4; 9 bases are a match to TRBD1. TRBV5-3 is recorded as an ORF, its role being uncertain. The origin of this receptor is a man younger than 35 in good health and CMV-seropositive. The DNA of the CDR3 is TGTGCCAGAAGCTTGCACAGGGGGCATAAAAACATTCAGTACTTC. This sequence encodes CARSLHRGHKNIQYF.